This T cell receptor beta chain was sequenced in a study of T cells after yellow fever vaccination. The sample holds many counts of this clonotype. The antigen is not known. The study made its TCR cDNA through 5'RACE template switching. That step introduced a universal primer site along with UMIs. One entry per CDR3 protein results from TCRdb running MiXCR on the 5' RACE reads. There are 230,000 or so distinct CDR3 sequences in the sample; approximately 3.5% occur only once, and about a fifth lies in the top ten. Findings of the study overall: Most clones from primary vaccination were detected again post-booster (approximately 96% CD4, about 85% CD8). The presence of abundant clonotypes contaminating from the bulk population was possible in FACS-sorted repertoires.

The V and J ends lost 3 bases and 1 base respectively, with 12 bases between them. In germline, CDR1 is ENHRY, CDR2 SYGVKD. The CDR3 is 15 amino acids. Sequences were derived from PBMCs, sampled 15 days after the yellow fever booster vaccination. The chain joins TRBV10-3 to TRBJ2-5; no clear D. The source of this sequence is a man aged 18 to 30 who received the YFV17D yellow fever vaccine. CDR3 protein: CAISEGQASQETQYF. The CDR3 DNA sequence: TGTGCCATCAGTGAAGGTCAGGCTAGCCAAGAGACCCAGTACTTC.